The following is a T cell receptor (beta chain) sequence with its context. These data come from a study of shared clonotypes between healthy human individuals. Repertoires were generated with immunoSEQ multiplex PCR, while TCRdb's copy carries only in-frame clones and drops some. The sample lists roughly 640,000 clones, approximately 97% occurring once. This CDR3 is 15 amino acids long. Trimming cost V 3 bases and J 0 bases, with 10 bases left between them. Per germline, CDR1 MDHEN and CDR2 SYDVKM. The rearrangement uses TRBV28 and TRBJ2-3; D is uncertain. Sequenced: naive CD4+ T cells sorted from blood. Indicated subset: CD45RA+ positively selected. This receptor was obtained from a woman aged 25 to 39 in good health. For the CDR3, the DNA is TGTGCCAGCAGTTTCGGCGGACCCAGCACAGATACGCAGTATTTT. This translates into CASSFGGPSTDTQYF.